Listed below are T cell receptor beta chains from one sample, sequenced in a study of OX40 agonist ivuxolimab in advanced cancers. Libraries were prepared by immunoSEQ multiplex PCR; TCRdb keeps only in-frame clonotypes and omits some of them. Here the sample spans approximately 91,000 clones, around 87% being singletons. This sample comprised CD4+ or CD8+ T cells sorted from blood, obtained in a trial of the OX40 agonist ivuxolimab. Receptor source: an adult with an advanced solid tumor such as melanoma, head and neck, liver or kidney cancer. Both conserved end residues are part of each CDR3. The D gene is left open where the match is weak. The size field is filled for only some rows; it gives once, few, many or a size class.

TRBV7-2	TRBD2	.	TRBJ2-7	CASSLVGGGAGYEQYF	TGTGCCAGCAGCTTAGTTGGCGGGGGGGCAGGGTACGAGCAGTACTTC
TRBV18	TRBD2	.	TRBJ2-1	CASSLAGGYNEQFF	TGTGCCAGCTCACTAGCGGGGGGCTACAATGAGCAGTTCTTC
TRBV5-4	TRBD1	.	TRBJ1-1	CAGSRGGDRGLNTEAFF	TGTGCCGGCAGTCGGGGAGGAGACAGGGGGTTGAACACTGAAGCTTTCTTT
TRBV5-1	.	few	TRBJ2-7	CASSLVAGRDEQYF	TGCGCCAGCAGCTTGGTGGCAGGGCGCGACGAGCAGTACTTC
TRBV30	.	.	TRBJ2-3	CAWLGGGTRQYF	TGTGCCTGGCTGGGGGGGGGCACCCGACAGTATTTT
TRBV15	.	.	TRBJ1-1	CATSREGRLNTEAFF	TGTGCCACCAGCAGAGAGGGACGGTTGAACACTGAAGCTTTCTTT
TRBV19	.	once	TRBJ1-1	CASSHGGPNTEAFF	TGTGCCAGTAGTCATGGGGGGCCAAACACTGAAGCTTTCTTT
TRBV5-1	.	.	TRBJ2-7	CASSLPNGVPYEQYF	TGCGCCAGCAGCTTGCCTAACGGAGTCCCCTACGAGCAGTACTTC
TRBV30	.	once	TRBJ2-2	CAWSVNVGELFF	TGTGCCTGGAGTGTAAATGTGGGGGAGCTGTTTTTT
TRBV5-4	.	.	TRBJ1-1	CASSLGYTGQNTEAFF	TGTGCCAGCAGCTTGGGCTACACAGGACAGAACACTGAAGCTTTCTTT
TRBV7-9	.	.	TRBJ1-6	CASSSDTWNSPLHF	TGTGCCAGCAGCTCGGATACTTGGAATTCACCCCTCCACTTT
TRBV27	TRBD1	.	TRBJ1-1	CASRTAGQGVRNTEAFF	TGTGCCAGCAGAACCGCCGGCCAGGGGGTTCGGAACACTGAAGCTTTCTTT